This T cell receptor (beta chain) was observed in a study of molecular identifiers for immune sequencing clone quantification. This clonotype was detected ten times or more. The authors gated naive CD8 T cells as CD8+CD4-CCR7+CD45RA+ for sorting. With 4 bases removed from V and 4 bases from J, the gap between germline ends came to 13 bases. Germline CDR1 reads LGHNA; CDR2 reads YSLEER. The CDR3 covers 15 residues. Preparation of the bulk TCR libraries relied on previously described methods and listed TCR primers. MiXCR, run by TCRdb on the PCR reads, gives a single entry per CDR3 protein. This table has 300,000 to 400,000 distinct CDR3 sequences, around a fifth appearing once.

The source material was naive CD8+ T cells from blood, with Jurkat cell RNA spiked in. Regarding subset: FACS-sorted CD8+CD4-CCR7+CD45RA+ naive T cells. V and J are TRBV4-3 and TRBJ1-4, with D possibly being TRBD1 (5 bases). The clonotype comes from a human donor in good health. Some libraries in this study had Jurkat cell RNA spiked in. The CDR3 loop is CASSPQGWLNEKLFF. CDR3 coding DNA: TGCGCCAGCAGCCCGCAGGGTTGGCTTAATGAAAAACTGTTTTTT.